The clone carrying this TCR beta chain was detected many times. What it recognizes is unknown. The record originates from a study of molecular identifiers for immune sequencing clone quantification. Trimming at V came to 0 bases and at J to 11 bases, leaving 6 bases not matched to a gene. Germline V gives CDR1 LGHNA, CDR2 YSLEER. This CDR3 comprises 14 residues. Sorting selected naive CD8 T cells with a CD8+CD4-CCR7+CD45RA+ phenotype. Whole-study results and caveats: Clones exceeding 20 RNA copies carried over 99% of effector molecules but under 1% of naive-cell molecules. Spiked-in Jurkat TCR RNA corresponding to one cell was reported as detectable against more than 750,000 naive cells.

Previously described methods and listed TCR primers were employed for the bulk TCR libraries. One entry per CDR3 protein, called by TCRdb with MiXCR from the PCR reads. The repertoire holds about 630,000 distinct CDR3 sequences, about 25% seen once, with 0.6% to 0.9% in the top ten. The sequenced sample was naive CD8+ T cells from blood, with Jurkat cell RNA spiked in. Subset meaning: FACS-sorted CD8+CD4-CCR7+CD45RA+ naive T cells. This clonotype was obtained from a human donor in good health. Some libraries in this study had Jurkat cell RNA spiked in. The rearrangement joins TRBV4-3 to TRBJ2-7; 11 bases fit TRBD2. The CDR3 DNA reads TGCGCCAGCAGCCAAGATCTGACTAGCGGGGCGGAGTACTTC. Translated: CASSQDLTSGAEYF.